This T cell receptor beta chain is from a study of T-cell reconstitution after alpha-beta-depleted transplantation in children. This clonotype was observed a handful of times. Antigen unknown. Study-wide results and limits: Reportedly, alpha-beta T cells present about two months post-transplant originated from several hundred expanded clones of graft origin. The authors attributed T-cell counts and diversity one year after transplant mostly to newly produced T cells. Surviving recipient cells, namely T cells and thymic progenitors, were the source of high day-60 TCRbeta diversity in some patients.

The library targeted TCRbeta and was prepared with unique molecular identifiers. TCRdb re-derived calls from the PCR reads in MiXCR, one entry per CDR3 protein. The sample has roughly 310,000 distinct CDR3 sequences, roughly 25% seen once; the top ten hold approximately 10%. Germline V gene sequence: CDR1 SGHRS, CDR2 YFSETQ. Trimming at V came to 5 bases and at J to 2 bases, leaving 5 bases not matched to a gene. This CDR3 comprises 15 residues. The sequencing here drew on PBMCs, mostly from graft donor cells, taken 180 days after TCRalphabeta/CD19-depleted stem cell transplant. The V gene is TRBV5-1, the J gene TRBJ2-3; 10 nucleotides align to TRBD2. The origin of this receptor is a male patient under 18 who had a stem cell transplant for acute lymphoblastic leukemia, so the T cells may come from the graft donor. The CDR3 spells CASRVAGGPTDTQYF. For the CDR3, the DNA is TGCGCCAGCAGGGTAGCGGGAGGCCCCACAGATACGCAGTATTTT. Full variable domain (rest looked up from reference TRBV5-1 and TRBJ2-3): KAGVTQTPRYLIKTRGQQVTLSCSPISGHRSVSWYQQTPGQGLQFLFEYFSETQRNKGNFPGRFSGRQFSNSRSEMNVSTLELGDSALYLCASRVAGGPTDTQYFGPGTRLTVL.